A selection of T cell receptor beta chains follows, all from one sample in a study of technical replicates of blood from a few donors. TCRdb's copy holds only in-frame clones and misses some; the assay was immunoSEQ multiplex PCR. Among tens of thousands of clones listed, 85% to 95% were seen once. Sequenced: T cells isolated from PBMCs. The receptors shown here come from a human donor in good health. The CDR3 runs from the conserved cysteine through the conserved F or W. A D gene is named only where the DNA matches it firmly. The size entry is marked missing in some rows and otherwise reads once, few, many or a size class.

v_call	clone_size	d_call	j_call	cdr3_aa	cdr3_nt
TRBV6-1	.	TRBD2	TRBJ2-1	CASSRTSHNEQFF	TGTGCCAGCAGTCGGACTAGCCACAATGAGCAGTTCTTC
TRBV5-6	.	.	TRBJ1-2	CASSLKAGVGYTF	TGTGCCAGCAGCTTGAAGGCCGGGGTTGGCTACACCTTC
TRBV4-3	.	TRBD2	TRBJ2-7	CASSPGLAGAYEQYF	TGCGCCAGCAGCCCGGGACTAGCGGGGGCCTACGAGCAGTACTTC
TRBV9	.	.	TRBJ2-7	CASSVGQGPLYEQYF	TGTGCCAGCAGCGTAGGGCAGGGTCCCCTCTACGAGCAGTACTTC
TRBV5-1	.	.	TRBJ2-2	CASSPGTLTGELFF	TGCGCCAGCAGCCCCGGGACACTGACCGGGGAGCTGTTTTTT
TRBV4-1	.	TRBD2	TRBJ2-7	CASSLHLAGGVYEQYF	TGCGCCAGCAGCCTCCACCTAGCGGGAGGTGTCTACGAGCAGTACTTC
TRBV18	.	TRBD2	TRBJ2-3	CASSPRTAGGGTDTQYF	TGTGCCAGCTCACCAAGGACAGCGGGAGGGGGAACAGATACGCAGTATTTT
TRBV6-1	.	.	TRBJ2-2	CASSEGAGVNTGELFF	TGTGCCAGCAGTGAAGGGGCGGGCGTGAACACCGGGGAGCTGTTTTTT
TRBV28	.	TRBD2	TRBJ2-2	CASSFISGRASTGELFF	TGTGCCAGCAGTTTTATTAGCGGGAGGGCCAGCACCGGGGAGCTGTTTTTT
TRBV29-1	.	TRBD1	TRBJ2-7	CSVAQGVSYEQYF	TGCAGCGTTGCACAGGGGGTCTCCTACGAGCAGTACTTC
TRBV28	.	.	TRBJ2-7	CASSDPDGYSYEQYF	TGTGCCAGCAGCGATCCTGATGGATACAGCTACGAGCAGTACTTC
TRBV11-2	once	.	TRBJ2-2	CASTLSPSNTGELFF	TGTGCCAGCACCCTAAGTCCCTCGAACACCGGGGAGCTGTTTTTT
TRBV25-1	.	.	TRBJ1-1	CASSEQGNTEAFF	TGTGCCAGCAGTGAACAGGGGAACACTGAAGCTTTCTTT
TRBV28	once	.	TRBJ2-7	CASSFDPRDTDSYEQYF	TGTGCCAGCAGTTTTGACCCCCGGGACACAGACTCCTACGAGCAGTACTTC
TRBV5-1	.	TRBD2	TRBJ2-3	CASSYGTSGDTQYF	TGCGCCAGCAGCTACGGGACTAGCGGAGATACGCAGTATTTT
TRBV6-1	.	TRBD1	TRBJ2-1	CASSERDSYSYNEQFF	TGTGCCAGCAGTGAAAGGGACAGTTACTCCTACAATGAGCAGTTCTTC
TRBV9	.	.	TRBJ2-3	CASSASTDTQYF	TGTGCCAGCAGCGCGAGCACAGATACGCAGTATTTT
TRBV7-2	.	.	TRBJ1-3	CASSAGLFSGNTIYF	TGTGCCAGCAGCGCCGGACTGTTCTCTGGAAACACCATATATTTT
TRBV27	.	TRBD1	TRBJ1-3	CASSLDRGGRNTIYF	TGTGCCAGCAGTTTGGACAGGGGAGGTCGAAACACCATATATTTT
TRBV19	.	TRBD1	TRBJ1-5	CASTLGTGRQPQHF	TGTGCCAGTACCCTGGGGACAGGGCGTCAGCCCCAGCATTTT
TRBV27	.	.	TRBJ1-1	CASSPGHSIIGTEAFF	TGTGCCAGCAGCCCGGGACACTCGATCATTGGGACCGAAGCTTTCTTT
TRBV29-1	.	TRBD2	TRBJ2-1	CSVILAGGPYNEQFF	TGCAGCGTTATTCTTGCGGGAGGGCCCTACAATGAGCAGTTCTTC
TRBV7-9	once	.	TRBJ2-1	CASSLLERPSSYNEQFF	TGTGCCAGCAGCTTATTAGAGCGGCCGAGCTCCTACAATGAGCAGTTCTTC
TRBV7-9	.	.	TRBJ2-4	CASSRRRRGGIQYF	TGTGCCAGCAGCCGACGACGCCGAGGGGGCATTCAGTACTTC
TRBV6-1	once	TRBD1	TRBJ1-1	CASSGQGDGNTEAFF	TGTGCCAGCAGTGGACAGGGAGACGGGAACACTGAAGCTTTCTTT
TRBV10-1	.	.	TRBJ2-7	CASSAGAYEQYF	TGCGCCAGCAGTGCCGGGGCCTACGAGCAGTACTTC
TRBV27	once	.	TRBJ1-3	CASRKQGTGNTIYF	TGTGCCAGCAGAAAACAGGGTACGGGAAACACCATATATTTT
TRBV19	.	TRBD1	TRBJ1-1	CASSQTGTLDTEAFF	TGTGCCAGTAGCCAGACAGGGACCCTGGACACTGAAGCTTTCTTT
TRBV5-1	.	.	TRBJ1-3	CASSQQVGSGNTIYF	TGCGCCAGCAGCCAACAGGTTGGCTCTGGAAACACCATATATTTT
TRBV2	.	.	TRBJ1-1	CASSGQPYTEAFF	TGTGCCAGCAGTGGGCAACCATACACTGAAGCTTTCTTT
TRBV27	once	TRBD1	TRBJ2-7	CASSYSGQSFYEQYF	TGTGCCAGCAGTTATTCGGGACAGAGTTTCTACGAGCAGTACTTC
TRBV30	.	TRBD1	TRBJ2-7	CAWSAGQGYEQYF	TGTGCCTGGAGTGCGGGACAGGGCTACGAGCAGTACTTC
TRBV7-9	.	TRBD1	TRBJ2-7	CASTEDRDEQYF	TGTGCCAGCACCGAGGACAGGGACGAGCAGTACTTC
TRBV19	.	TRBD1	TRBJ2-2	CASRIRQGAKTGELFF	TGTGCCAGTAGAATAAGACAGGGGGCTAAGACCGGGGAGCTGTTTTTT
TRBV7-2	.	TRBD2	TRBJ2-2	CASSLGKTSGNTGELFF	TGTGCCAGCAGCTTAGGAAAAACTAGCGGTAACACCGGGGAGCTGTTTTTT
TRBV27	.	.	TRBJ2-2	CASSPWGAGELFF	TGTGCCAGCAGTCCTTGGGGGGCCGGGGAGCTGTTTTTT
TRBV11-2	.	.	TRBJ1-1	CASSLGGMNTEAFF	TGTGCCAGCAGCTTAGGGGGCATGAACACTGAAGCTTTCTTT
TRBV13	few	.	TRBJ2-1	CASSFTDEQFF	TGTGCCAGCAGCTTTACGGATGAGCAGTTCTTC
TRBV28	.	.	TRBJ2-7	CASSFRESYEQYF	TGTGCCAGCAGTTTTAGGGAGTCCTACGAGCAGTACTTC
TRBV2	.	TRBD1	TRBJ1-1	CASSVYEDRGRLNTEAFF	TGTGCCAGCAGTGTTTATGAAGACAGGGGTCGTTTGAACACTGAAGCTTTCTTT
TRBV28	.	.	TRBJ2-2	CASSLMAENTGELFF	TGTGCCAGCAGTTTGATGGCCGAGAACACCGGGGAGCTGTTTTTT